Below are 5 T cell receptor beta chains sequenced from a single sample in a study of CD8 T cells in ankylosing spondylitis. TCRdb recomputed calls from the 5' RACE reads with MiXCR, one row per CDR3 protein. The data show roughly 180,000 distinct CDR3 sequences, over 10% seen once. Material for sequencing was blood, either unsorted or a sorted T cell fraction (not recorded which). The receptors come from a female donor with ankylosing spondylitis or in good health (not recorded which).

DNA of the CDR3: TGTGCCAGCAGTGACTCCGACACAGATACGCAGTATTTT. It codes for CASSDSDTDTQYF. The V and J genes are TRBV6-4 and TRBJ2-3, with unresolved D. The CDR3 runs to 13 residues. Germline lookup yields CDR1 MRHNA and CDR2 SNTAGT. V lost 0 bases to trimming and J lost 2 bases, with 3 bases between them.

This clonotype was picked up many times. This sequence joins TRBV12-3 or TRBV12-4 and TRBJ1-5; D is uncertain. Trimming removed 6 bases from V and 7 bases from J, with 13 bases in between. This CDR3 is 13 amino acids long. In nucleotides, the CDR3 is TGTGCCAGCAGCGCTTCGAGCCTCCAGCCCCAGCATTTT. This codes for CASSASSLQPQHF.

Comments on this clonotype: A read error may be the cause here, since a much bigger clone is one base away. V usage is TRBV19 and J usage is TRBJ2-2; possible D gene TRBD1, 7 bases. CDR3 length equals 14 residues. Germline CDR1 LNHDA, CDR2 SQIVND (reference sequence). The CDR3 protein is CASSRQGNTGGLFF. Written as DNA, the CDR3 is TGTGCCAGTAGTCGACAGGGAAACACCGGGGGGCTGTTTTTT.

Ten or more counts support this clonotype. V and J are TRBV12-3 or TRBV12-4 and TRBJ2-7, with 9 bases fitting TRBD1. The CDR3 loop spans 13 amino acids. Trimming cost V 7 bases and J 3 bases; bases outside gene matches: 4. The CDR3 DNA reads as TGTGCCAGCATTGGGGGACAGGGCTACGAGCAGTACTTC. Protein product: CASIGGQGYEQYF.

This clonotype was seen at least ten times. V usage is TRBV20-1 and J usage is TRBJ1-6; D unclear. The V gene lost 6 bases and the J gene lost 4 bases, with 13 bases spanning the gap. The CDR3 runs to 14 residues. In germline, CDR1 is DFQATT, CDR2 SNEGSKA (reference sequence). The CDR3 DNA reads TGCAGTGCCACCACGCCGGCGTATAATTCACCCCTCCACTTT. Protein product: CSATTPAYNSPLHF.